This record looks at one T cell receptor (beta chain) sequence and its context. A junction end diverges from the germline sequence, so it may reflect a read error. CDR1 MNHNY and CDR2 SVGAGI come from the germline V gene (reference sequence). The CDR3 is made up of 16 amino acids. As for time point: blood at routine non-recurrence follow-up after resection. Whole RNA, which was extracted from tumor, nontumor lung tissue or frozen PBMC, was sequenced without any cell sorting. This entry belongs to a study of spatial heterogeneity in lung cancer. The overall study: Donors were over 70 untreated early-stage non-small cell lung cancer patients. Taken at a median of around 2 years after resection, follow-up PBMC samples underwent sequencing when available.

Single TCR cDNA molecules each had their own unique molecular identifier. TCRdb used MiXCR to reprocess the 5' RACE reads, holding one entry per CDR3 protein. Among around 110,000 distinct CDR3 sequences listed, 10% to 15% were seen once. The receptor comes from a male donor with early-stage non-small cell lung cancer. This specimen was PBMCs, taken at follow-up. V usage is TRBV6-6 and J usage is TRBJ2-5, with D possibly being TRBD2 (5 bases). CDR3 region: CVSSYSGGLRPETQYF. The CDR3 region has the DNA TGTGTCAGCAGTTACTCGGGCGGACTTCGACCGGAGACCCAGTACTTC.